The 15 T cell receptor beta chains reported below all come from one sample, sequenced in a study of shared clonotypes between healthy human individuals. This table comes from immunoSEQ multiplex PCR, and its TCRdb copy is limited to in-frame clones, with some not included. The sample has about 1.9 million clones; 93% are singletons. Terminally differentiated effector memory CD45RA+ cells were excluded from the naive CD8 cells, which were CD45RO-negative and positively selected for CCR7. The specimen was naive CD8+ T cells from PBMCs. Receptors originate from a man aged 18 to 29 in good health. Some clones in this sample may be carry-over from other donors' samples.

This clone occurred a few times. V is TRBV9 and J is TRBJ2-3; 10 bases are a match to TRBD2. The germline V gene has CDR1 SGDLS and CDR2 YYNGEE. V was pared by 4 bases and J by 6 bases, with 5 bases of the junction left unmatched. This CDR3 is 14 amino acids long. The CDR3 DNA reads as TGTGCCAGCAGCTACCTAGCGGGAGAGGATACGCAGTATTTT. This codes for CASSYLAGEDTQYF.

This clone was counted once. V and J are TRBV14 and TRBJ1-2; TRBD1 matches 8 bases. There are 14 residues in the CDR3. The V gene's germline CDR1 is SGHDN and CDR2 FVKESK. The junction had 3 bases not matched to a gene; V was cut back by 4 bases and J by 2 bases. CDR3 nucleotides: TGTGCCAGCAGCCGGACAGGGACCAACTATGGCTACACCTTC. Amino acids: CASSRTGTNYGYTF. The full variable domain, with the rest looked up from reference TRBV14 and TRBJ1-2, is EAGVTQFPSHSVIEKGQTVTLRCDPISGHDNLYWYRRVMGKEIKFLLHFVKESKQDESGMPNNRFLAERTGGTYSTLKVQPAELEDSGVYFCASSRTGTNYGYTFGSGTRLTVV.

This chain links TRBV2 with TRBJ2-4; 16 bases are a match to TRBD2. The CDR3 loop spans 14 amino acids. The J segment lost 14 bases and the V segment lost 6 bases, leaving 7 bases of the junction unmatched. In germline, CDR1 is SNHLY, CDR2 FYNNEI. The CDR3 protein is CASSTGLAGGVEYF. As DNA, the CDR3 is TGTGCCAGCAGCACGGGACTAGCGGGGGGGGTTGAGTACTTC.

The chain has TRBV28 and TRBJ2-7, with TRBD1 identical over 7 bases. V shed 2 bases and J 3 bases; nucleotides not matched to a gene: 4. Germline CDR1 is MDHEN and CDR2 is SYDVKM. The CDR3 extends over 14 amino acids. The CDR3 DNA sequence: TGTGCCAGCAGTTTAAGGACAGGCTACTACGAGCAGTACTTC. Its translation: CASSLRTGYYEQYF.

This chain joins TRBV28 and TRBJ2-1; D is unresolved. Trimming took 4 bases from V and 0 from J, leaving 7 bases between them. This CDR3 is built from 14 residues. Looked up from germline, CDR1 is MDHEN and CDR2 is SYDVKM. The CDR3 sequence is CASSSRVSYNEQFF. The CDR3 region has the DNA TGTGCCAGCAGTTCCCGGGTCTCCTACAATGAGCAGTTCTTC. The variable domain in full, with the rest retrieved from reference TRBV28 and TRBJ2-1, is DVKVTQSSRYLVKRTGEKVFLECVQDMDHENMFWYRQDPGLGLRLIYFSYDVKMKEKGDIPEGYSVSREKKERFSLILESASTNQTSMYLCASSSRVSYNEQFFGPGTRLTVL.

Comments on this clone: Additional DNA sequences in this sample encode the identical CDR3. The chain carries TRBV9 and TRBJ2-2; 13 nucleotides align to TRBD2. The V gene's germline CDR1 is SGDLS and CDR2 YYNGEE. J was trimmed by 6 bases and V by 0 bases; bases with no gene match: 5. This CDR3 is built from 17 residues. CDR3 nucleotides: TGTGCCAGCAGCGTAGCACTAGCGGGAGGGCCTCCCGGGGAGCTGTTTTTT. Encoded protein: CASSVALAGGPPGELFF. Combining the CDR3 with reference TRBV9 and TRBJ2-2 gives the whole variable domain DSGVTQTPKHLITATGQRVTLRCSPRSGDLSVYWYQQSLDQGLQFLIQYYNGEERAKGNILERFSAQQFPDLHSELNLSSLELGDSALYFCASSVALAGGPPGELFFGEGSRLTVL.

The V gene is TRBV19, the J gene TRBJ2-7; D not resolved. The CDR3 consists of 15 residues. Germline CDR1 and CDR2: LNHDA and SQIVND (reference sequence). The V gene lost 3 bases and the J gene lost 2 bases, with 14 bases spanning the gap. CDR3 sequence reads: CASSITASQTYEQYF. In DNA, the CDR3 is TGTGCCAGTAGTATCACAGCGTCACAGACCTACGAGCAGTACTTC.

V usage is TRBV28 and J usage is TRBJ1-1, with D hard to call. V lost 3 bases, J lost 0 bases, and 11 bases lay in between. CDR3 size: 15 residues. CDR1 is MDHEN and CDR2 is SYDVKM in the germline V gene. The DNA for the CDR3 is TGTGCCAGCAGTTTGACTTGGGAAATGAACACTGAAGCTTTCTTT. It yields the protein CASSLTWEMNTEAFF.

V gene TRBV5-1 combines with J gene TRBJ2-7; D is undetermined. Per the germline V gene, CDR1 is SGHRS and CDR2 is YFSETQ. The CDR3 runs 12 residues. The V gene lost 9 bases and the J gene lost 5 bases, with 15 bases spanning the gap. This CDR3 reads CANGHPRDEQYF. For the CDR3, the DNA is TGCGCCAACGGCCACCCTCGGGACGAGCAGTACTTC.

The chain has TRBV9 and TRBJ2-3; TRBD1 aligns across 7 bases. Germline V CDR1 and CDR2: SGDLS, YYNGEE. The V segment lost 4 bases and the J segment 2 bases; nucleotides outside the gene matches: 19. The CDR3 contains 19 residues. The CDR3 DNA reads TGTGCCAGCAGCCACCCCACGACGGTGACAGGGACATACACAGATACGCAGTATTTT. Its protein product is CASSHPTTVTGTYTDTQYF.

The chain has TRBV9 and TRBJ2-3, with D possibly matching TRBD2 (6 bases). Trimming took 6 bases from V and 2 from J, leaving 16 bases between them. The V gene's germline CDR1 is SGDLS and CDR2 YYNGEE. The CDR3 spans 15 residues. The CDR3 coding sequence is TGTGCCAGCACCGGTAGCGGAGAACTCACAGATACGCAGTATTTT. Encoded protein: CASTGSGELTDTQYF.

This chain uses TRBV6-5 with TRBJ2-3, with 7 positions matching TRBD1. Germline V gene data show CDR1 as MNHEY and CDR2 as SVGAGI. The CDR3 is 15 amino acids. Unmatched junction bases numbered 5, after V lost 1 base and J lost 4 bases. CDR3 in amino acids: CASSYYEGGADTQYF. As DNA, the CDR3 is TGTGCCAGCAGTTACTACGAAGGGGGCGCAGATACGCAGTATTTT.

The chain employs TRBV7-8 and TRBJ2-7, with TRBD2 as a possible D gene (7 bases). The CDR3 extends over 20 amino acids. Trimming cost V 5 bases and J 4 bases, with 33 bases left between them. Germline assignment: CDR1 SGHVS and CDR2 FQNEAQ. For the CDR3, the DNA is TGTGCCAGCAGCCCGCCGGTTTCGGGGGGCGGGAATTCGGACCCTTACGAGCAGTACTTC. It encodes CASSPPVSGGGNSDPYEQYF.

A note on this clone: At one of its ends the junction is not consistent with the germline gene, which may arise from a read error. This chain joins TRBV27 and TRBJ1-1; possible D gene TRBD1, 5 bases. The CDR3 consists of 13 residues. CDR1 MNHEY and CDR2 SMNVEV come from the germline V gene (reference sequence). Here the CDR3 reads CASSLGVNIEAFF. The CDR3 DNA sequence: TGTGCCAGCAGTTTGGGGGTCAACATTGAAGCTTTCTTT.

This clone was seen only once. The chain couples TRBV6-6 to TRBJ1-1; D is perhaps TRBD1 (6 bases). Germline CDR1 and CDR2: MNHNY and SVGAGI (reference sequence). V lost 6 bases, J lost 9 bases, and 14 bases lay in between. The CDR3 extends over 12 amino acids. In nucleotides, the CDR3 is TGTGCCAGCAGCCTGCCGGGGGGGCAAGCTTTCTTT. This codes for CASSLPGGQAFF.